These 24 T cell receptor beta chains originate from one sample sequenced in a study of brain T cells in children with intractable seizures. Here immunoSEQ multiplex PCR was the method, and the copy in TCRdb shows in-frame clones only, minus some. The sample yields tens of thousands of clones, about 93% seen once. The sample was peripheral blood, taken at surgery. The receptors were sampled from a boy younger than two with tuberous sclerosis and intractable seizures.

J is TRBJ1-3 and V is TRBV19; 7 positions agree with TRBD1. V shed 6 bases, J shed 2 bases, and the junction held 13 bases outside the gene matches. There are 17 residues in the CDR3. The germline CDR1 and CDR2 sequences are LNHDA and SQIVND (reference sequence). The CDR3 region has the DNA TGTGCCAGTAGCGAAATGGGACAGCGAGGACCTGGAAACACCATATATTTT. Its translation is CASSEMGQRGPGNTIYF.

This clone was seen once. The chain recombines TRBV5-6 with TRBJ1-4; 7 positions agree with TRBD1. The CDR3 runs to 13 residues. The V gene end was trimmed by 3 bases and the J gene end by 11 bases; junction bases not matched to a gene: 7. Germline CDR1 is SGHDT and CDR2 is YYEEEE. The CDR3 coding sequence is TGTGCCAGCAGCTCCCAACAGGGGAATAAACTGTTTTTT. Its translation: CASSSQQGNKLFF.

The chain links TRBV19 to TRBJ2-7; no reliable D call. Germline-derived CDR1 and CDR2 are LNHDA and SQIVND (reference sequence). Trimming took 5 bases from V and 0 from J, leaving 23 bases between them. This CDR3 has 18 amino acids. CDR3 region: CASSEAPLGQFSSYEQYF. As DNA, the CDR3 is TGTGCCAGTAGTGAGGCTCCGCTAGGGCAATTCAGCTCCTACGAGCAGTACTTC.

The V and J genes are TRBV27 and TRBJ1-2; D is perhaps TRBD1 (5 bases). The CDR3 spans 13 residues. Trimming stripped 3 bases from V and 4 bases from J, with 9 bases between. CDR1 MNHEY and CDR2 SMNVEV come from the germline V gene (reference sequence). This CDR3 reads CASSLGRTYGYTF. CDR3 DNA: TGTGCCAGCAGTTTGGGACGGACCTATGGCTACACCTTC.

The chain recombines TRBV27 with TRBJ2-2; TRBD2 aligns across 9 bases. This CDR3 region has 19 residues. Germline V gene lookup returns CDR1 MNHEY and CDR2 SMNVEV (reference sequence). Trimming took 5 bases from V and 7 from J; bases not matched to a gene: 20. The DNA for the CDR3 is TGTGCCAGCAGTCCCCGGGCCAGCGGGAGGTTCCCGCAAATCGGGGAGCTGTTTTTT. This encodes CASSPRASGRFPQIGELFF.

The CDR3 region is CASRPQGFSTDTQYF. DNA for the CDR3: TGTGCCAGCAGGCCACAGGGTTTTAGCACAGATACGCAGTATTTT. V is TRBV27 and J is TRBJ2-3; TRBD1 is a possible D gene (6 bases). The CDR3 sequence is 15 residues long. Germline-derived CDR1 and CDR2 are MNHEY and SMNVEV (reference sequence). V dropped 6 bases and J dropped 0 bases, with 13 bases sitting between them.

The V call is TRBV20-1, the J call TRBJ1-2; D is uncertain. Germline V gene data show CDR1 as DFQATT and CDR2 as SNEGSKA (reference sequence). The CDR3 has 11 residues. V was shortened by 7 bases and J by 5 bases, with 11 bases between the two germline ends. The CDR3, as DNA: TGCAGTGGCTTCGGTTGGTATGGCTACACCTTC. This translates into CSGFGWYGYTF.

The chain uses TRBV28 and TRBJ1-6, with 12 bases lining up with TRBD1. There are 15 residues in the CDR3. CDR1 is MDHEN, CDR2 SYDVKM, per germline. V shed 4 bases, J shed 7 bases, and the junction held 2 bases outside the gene matches. The CDR3 sequence: CASSSGTGGNSPLHF. CDR3 nucleotide sequence: TGTGCCAGCAGTTCAGGGACAGGGGGCAATTCACCCCTCCACTTT.

This chain connects TRBV13 to TRBJ2-5, with TRBD2 as a possible D gene (6 bases). This CDR3 contains 16 residues. V lost 0 bases, J lost 4 bases, and 15 bases lay in between. Germline V lookup: CDR1 PRHDT, CDR2 FYEKMQ (reference sequence). The CDR3 protein is CASSLGGLLAVETQYF. CDR3 nucleotides: TGTGCCAGCAGCTTAGGCGGGTTACTAGCCGTAGAGACCCAGTACTTC.

This chain connects TRBV28 to TRBJ1-2, with 9 bases matching TRBD1. With V trimmed by 6 bases and J by 0 bases, 2 bases remained unmatched. Looked up from germline, CDR1 is MDHEN and CDR2 is SYDVKM. The length of the CDR3 is 14 residues. The CDR3 protein is CASRRDRANYGYTF. For the CDR3, the DNA is TGTGCCAGCAGACGGGACAGGGCTAACTATGGCTACACCTTC.

J is TRBJ1-6 and V is TRBV5-1; D is perhaps TRBD1 (5 bases). V lost 4 bases to trimming and J lost 8 bases, with 13 bases between them. This CDR3 has 14 residues. Germline CDR1 is SGHRS and CDR2 is YFSETQ. CDR3: CASSQGSPHSPLHF. The CDR3 coding sequence is TGCGCCAGCAGCCAGGGTAGCCCTCATTCACCCCTCCACTTT.

This clone is a singleton in its sample. The chain carries TRBV28 and TRBJ2-6; the D is unclear. Germline lookup yields CDR1 MDHEN and CDR2 SYDVKM. Trimming left V 1 base short and J 0 bases short, with 4 bases between. The CDR3 has 15 amino acids. The CDR3 sequence is CASSLYTSGANVLTF. DNA of the CDR3: TGTGCCAGCAGTTTATATACCTCTGGGGCCAACGTCCTGACTTTC.

This chain links TRBV30 with TRBJ2-2; TRBD2 might be the D (6 bases). V was pared by 2 bases and J by 2 bases, with 12 bases between. This CDR3 is built from 15 residues. Germline V CDR1 and CDR2: GTSNPN, SVGIG (reference sequence). CDR3 nucleotide sequence: TGTGCCTGGAGTCCAGCGGGCCTCAACACCGGGGAGCTGTTTTTT. Protein: CAWSPAGLNTGELFF.

This clone turned up a few times. The chain employs TRBV30 and TRBJ1-5; D is uncertain. Germline assignment: CDR1 GTSNPN and CDR2 SVGIG (reference sequence). The CDR3 extends over 13 amino acids. V lost 0 bases and J 6 bases, leaving 9 bases between the germline ends. This CDR3 reads CAWSVGGGQPQHF. The CDR3 DNA reads TGTGCCTGGAGTGTCGGCGGAGGTCAGCCCCAGCATTTT.

The chain employs TRBV11-3 and TRBJ1-6; D perhaps matches TRBD1 (6 bases). CDR3 length equals 16 residues. The germline V gene has CDR1 SGHNT and CDR2 YENEEA. The V end lost 5 bases, the J end lost 7 bases, and 18 bases lay between the germline ends. CDR3 region: CASSPHRAYKNSPLHF. In DNA, the CDR3 is TGTGCCAGCAGCCCCCACAGGGCCTATAAGAATTCACCCCTCCACTTT.

This clone was found once. The chain is built from TRBV5-6 and TRBJ2-5; 7 nucleotides line up with TRBD1. This CDR3 region has 16 residues. The V and J ends lost 3 bases and 2 bases, in that order; junction bases with no gene match: 10. Germline assignment: CDR1 SGHDT and CDR2 YYEEEE. DNA for the CDR3: TGTGCCAGCAGCTCCACTGGGACAGTCCTACAAGAGACCCAGTACTTC. Translating gives CASSSTGTVLQETQYF.

V and J are TRBV5-6 and TRBJ2-7; 8 bases are shared with TRBD1. CDR3 length: 16 amino acids. CDR1 SGHDT and CDR2 YYEEEE come from the germline V gene. Unmatched junction bases numbered 13, after V lost 4 bases and J lost 4 bases. CDR3 sequence (DNA): TGTGCCAGCAGCCAAAGGACAGGGTCTGGTTTGTACGAGCAGTACTTC. Translated, it gives CASSQRTGSGLYEQYF. Drawing the rest from reference TRBV5-6 and TRBJ2-7, the complete variable domain is DAGVTQSPTHLIKTRGQQVTLRCSPKSGHDTVSWYQQALGQGPQFIFQYYEEEERQRGNFPDRFSGHQFPNYSSELNVNALLLGDSALYLCASSQRTGSGLYEQYFGPGTRLTVT.

This chain joins TRBV4-1 and TRBJ2-2; 7 bases are shared with TRBD1. Unmatched junction bases numbered 15, after V lost 4 bases and J lost 7 bases. The V gene's germline CDR1 is MGHRA and CDR2 YSYEKL. CDR3 length: 17 residues. CDR3 in DNA: TGCGCCAGCAGCCGAATGATGCCCGGGACAGTCGGCGGGGAGCTGTTTTTT. It is translated as CASSRMMPGTVGGELFF.

The chain recombines TRBV7-2 with TRBJ2-3; TRBD2 agrees at 12 bases. The trim removed 6 bases at V and 4 bases at J, leaving 5 bases unmatched. The germline V gene has CDR1 SGHTA and CDR2 FQGNSA. The CDR3 has 15 amino acids. The CDR3 spells CASRTSGGSPDTQYF. CDR3 coding DNA: TGTGCCAGCAGAACTAGCGGGGGGAGCCCAGATACGCAGTATTTT. Drawing the rest from reference TRBV7-2 and TRBJ2-3, the complete variable domain is GAGVSQSPSNKVTEKGKDVELRCDPISGHTALYWYRQSLGQGLEFLIYFQGNSAPDKSGLPSDRFSAERTGGSVSTLTIQRTQQEDSAVYLCASRTSGGSPDTQYFGPGTRLTVL.

The gene calls are TRBV29-1 and TRBJ1-4; D uncertain. CDR1 is SQVTM, CDR2 ANQGSEA, per germline. V dropped 4 bases and J dropped 8 bases, with 8 bases sitting between them. There are 11 residues in the CDR3. The CDR3 loop reads CSVGDREKLFF. The CDR3 DNA reads TGCAGCGTTGGAGACCGCGAAAAACTGTTTTTT.

This clone is a singleton in its sample. The chain employs TRBV7-3 and TRBJ1-2; 7 nucleotides align to TRBD1. The V segment lost 7 bases and the J segment 4 bases; nucleotides outside the gene matches: 15. Germline-derived CDR1 and CDR2 are SGHTA and FQGTGA. The CDR3 spans 16 residues. The CDR3 DNA follows: TGTGCCAGCACTCTCAAGTGGGACAGTTCTTCCTATGGCTACACCTTC. Its protein is CASTLKWDSSSYGYTF.

V gene TRBV3-1 (or the pseudogene TRBV3-2) combines with J gene TRBJ1-5; TRBD1 is a possible D gene (5 bases). This CDR3 comprises 14 residues. Trimming took off 1 base at V and 6 bases at J, with 10 bases between the two ends. The germline CDR1 and CDR2 sequences are LGHDT and YNNKEL (reference sequence). The CDR3 DNA is TGTGCCAGCAGCCAAGGAGGGACCCGTCAGCCCCAGCATTTT. This sequence encodes CASSQGGTRQPQHF.

This rearrangement joins TRBV4-1 to TRBJ2-1; D is unresolved. This CDR3 has 12 residues. Germline V gives CDR1 MGHRA, CDR2 YSYEKL. V dropped 1 base and J dropped 8 bases, with 6 bases sitting between them. The CDR3, as DNA: TGCGCCAGCAGCCAAGTTCTCGATGAGCAGTTCTTC. Translated: CASSQVLDEQFF.

The rearrangement uses TRBV12-5 and TRBJ2-7, with a possible D match to TRBD2 (6 bases). CDR1 is LGHNT, CDR2 FRNRAP, per germline. The CDR3 contains 14 residues. The V and J ends lost 9 bases and 7 bases respectively, with 22 bases between them. CDR3 sequence reads: CARARGDSGREQYF. As DNA, the CDR3 is TGTGCTAGGGCCCGAGGGGACTCAGGGAGGGAGCAGTACTTC.